The next 24 T cell receptor beta chains were all read from a single sample in a study of T cells after yellow fever vaccination. TCRdb redid the calling of the 5' RACE reads with MiXCR, one entry per CDR3 protein. Seen here are some 260,000 distinct CDR3 sequences, approximately 5.2% observed once, and the top ten hold roughly 3.3%. Sequenced here: CD4+ T cells sorted from PBMCs, sampled on the day of the yellow fever booster vaccination. The source is a man aged 18 to 30 who received the YFV17D yellow fever vaccine.

This clonotype has more than one count but fewer than ten. The chain has TRBV19 and TRBJ1-2; no definite D call. The CDR3 spans 13 residues. The V end was cut by 3 bases, the J end by 4 bases, with 9 bases between. Germline CDR1 reads LNHDA; CDR2 reads SQIVND (reference sequence). Here the CDR3 reads CASSMGGLYGYTF. CDR3 DNA sequence: TGTGCCAGTAGTATGGGCGGTCTCTATGGCTACACCTTC.

This clonotype was recorded many times. The rearrangement joins TRBV5-1 to TRBJ2-3; possible D gene TRBD2, 6 bases. The CDR3 is 13 amino acids. The germline V and J ends were trimmed by 5 bases and 1 base, with 8 bases remaining between them. Germline lookup yields CDR1 SGHRS and CDR2 YFSETQ. This CDR3 reads CASSGEGTDTQYF. CDR3 bases: TGCGCCAGCAGTGGGGAGGGCACAGATACGCAGTATTTT.

The chain couples TRBV11-2 to TRBJ1-2, with TRBD1 identical over 10 bases. From germline, CDR1 is SGHAT and CDR2 FQNNGV. The CDR3 has 13 residues. V lost 4 bases, J lost 8 bases, and 4 bases stayed unmatched. The CDR3 reads CASSSDRGVGYTF. The CDR3, as DNA: TGTGCCAGCAGCTCGGACAGGGGGGTAGGCTACACCTTC.

V usage is TRBV10-3 and J usage is TRBJ2-7, with TRBD1 identical over 8 bases. V lost 8 bases to trimming and J lost 0 bases; unmatched junction nucleotides: 3. This CDR3 is 13 amino acids long. Germline CDR1 and CDR2: ENHRY and SYGVKD. Here the CDR3 reads CAIGGQDSYEQYF. In DNA, the CDR3 is TGTGCCATCGGGGGACAGGACTCCTACGAGCAGTACTTC.

V is TRBV6-1 and J is TRBJ2-3; TRBD2 agrees at 12 bases. The CDR3 is 16 residues long. V dropped 6 bases and J dropped 3; count of bases not matched to a gene: 7. Germline loops: CDR1 MNHNS, CDR2 SASEGT. The CDR3 spells CASRLTSGGMTDTQYF. The CDR3 DNA reads as TGTGCCAGCAGGCTAACTAGCGGGGGGATGACAGATACGCAGTATTTT.

The chain uses TRBV7-2 and TRBJ2-3; TRBD2 matches at 9 bases. The ends lost 4 bases at V and 2 bases at J; junction bases unmatched: 10. Germline values: CDR1 SGHTA, CDR2 FQGNSA. The CDR3 has 17 residues. The chain's CDR3 is CASSSVLSGGFTDTQYF. DNA for the CDR3: TGTGCCAGCAGCTCCGTCTTAAGCGGGGGGTTCACAGATACGCAGTATTTT.

In its sample, this clonotype was seen many times. J is TRBJ2-7 and V is TRBV6-5, with D unresolved. Germline V gives CDR1 MNHEY, CDR2 SVGAGI. Trimming removed 6 bases at V and 2 bases at J, with 8 bases between. CDR3 length: 12 residues. CDR3: CASRSTTYEQYF. CDR3 sequence (DNA): TGTGCCAGCAGGTCTACCACCTACGAGCAGTACTTC.

This clonotype qualifies as medium-sized. The V gene is TRBV7-2, the J gene TRBJ2-5; TRBD2 matches 7 bases. Germline loops: CDR1 SGHTA, CDR2 FQGNSA. This CDR3 comprises 15 residues. With V trimmed by 5 bases and J by 4 bases, 10 bases remained unmatched. In nucleotides, the CDR3 is TGTGCCAGCAGCCCGGGGGGAGTATCGGGAGAGACCCAGTACTTC. Translated, it gives CASSPGGVSGETQYF.

The chain recombines TRBV20-1 with TRBJ2-2; 8 positions match TRBD1. J was trimmed by 0 bases and V by 1 base; bases with no gene match: 13. CDR1 is DFQATT, CDR2 SNEGSKA, per germline (reference sequence). The CDR3 is 19 amino acids. The DNA of the CDR3 is TGCAGTGCTAGAGGCAGGGGGCAGAGAATCAGAACGAACACCGGGGAGCTGTTTTTT. This codes for CSARGRGQRIRTNTGELFF.

This clonotype came up many times. The chain combines TRBV20-1 with TRBJ2-5, with D unresolved. Germline V gene data show CDR1 as DFQATT and CDR2 as SNEGSKA (reference sequence). CDR3 length: 11 residues. CDR3 residues: CRALNWETQYF. The CDR3 DNA follows: TGCAGGGCCCTAAATTGGGAGACCCAGTACTTC.

The chain carries TRBV5-6 and TRBJ1-2, with no clear D. CDR3 length equals 13 residues. Trimming pared 5 bases from V and 6 bases from J, leaving 14 bases between. Per germline, CDR1 SGHDT and CDR2 YYEEEE. CDR3 sequence: CASRPWTDHGYTF. The CDR3 region has the DNA TGTGCCAGCAGGCCTTGGACGGATCATGGCTACACCTTC. Filled out from reference TRBV5-6 and TRBJ1-2, the complete variable domain reads DAGVTQSPTHLIKTRGQQVTLRCSPKSGHDTVSWYQQALGQGPQFIFQYYEEEERQRGNFPDRFSGHQFPNYSSELNVNALLLGDSALYLCASRPWTDHGYTFGSGTRLTVV.

The sample holds many counts of this clonotype. The chain couples TRBV18 to TRBJ1-5; a possible D gene is TRBD1 (6 bases). V was pared by 6 bases and J by 7 bases, with 13 bases between. Per germline, CDR1 KGHSH and CDR2 LQKENI. The CDR3 loop spans 13 amino acids. As DNA, the CDR3 is TGTGCCAGCTCGGAGGGGGTAATGCAGCCCCAGCATTTT. Amino acid sequence: CASSEGVMQPQHF. Combining the CDR3 with reference TRBV18 and TRBJ1-5 gives the whole variable domain NAGVMQNPRHLVRRRGQEARLRCSPMKGHSHVYWYRQLPEEGLKFMVYLQKENIIDESGMPKERFSAEFPKEGPSILRIQQVVRGDSAAYFCASSEGVMQPQHFGDGTRLSIL.

This clonotype was seen ten or more times. This chain links TRBV2 with TRBJ1-2; the D gene is possibly TRBD1 (5 bases). This CDR3 has 14 residues. Looked up from germline, CDR1 is SNHLY and CDR2 is FYNNEI. V was pared by 5 bases and J by 7 bases, with 17 bases between. The CDR3 sequence: CASSMETEARGYTF. The CDR3 DNA is TGTGCCAGCAGTATGGAGACAGAGGCCCGTGGCTACACCTTC.

This clonotype was recorded at least ten times. The rearrangement links TRBV5-1 to TRBJ2-1, with TRBD2 matching over 10 bases. Germline CDR1 and CDR2: SGHRS and YFSETQ. Losses at the gene ends were 3 bases for V and 7 bases for J; bases not matched to a gene: 10. The CDR3 extends over 16 amino acids. CDR3 amino acids: CASSSFDTSGVNEQFF. The DNA of the CDR3 is TGCGCCAGCAGCTCCTTTGATACTAGCGGGGTTAATGAGCAGTTCTTC.

The chain recombines TRBV7-9 with TRBJ1-2; D remains ambiguous. The germline V gene has CDR1 SEHNR and CDR2 FQNEAQ (reference sequence). V dropped 3 bases and J dropped 7 bases, with 9 bases sitting between them. This CDR3 is built from 12 residues. The CDR3 spells CASSFTGLGYTF. In DNA form, the CDR3 reads TGTGCCAGCAGCTTTACGGGTCTTGGCTACACCTTC.

In its sample, this clonotype was seen a few times. The chain uses TRBV6-6 and TRBJ1-1, with D tentatively TRBD1 (6 bases). The CDR3 has 14 amino acids. The germline V and J ends were trimmed by 2 bases and 4 bases, with 11 bases remaining between them. Germline assignment: CDR1 MNHNY and CDR2 SVGAGI (reference sequence). The CDR3 DNA reads as TGTGCCAGCAGTTACCTCGCGGACAGCACTGAAGCTTTCTTT. This codes for CASSYLADSTEAFF.

This chain connects TRBV28 to TRBJ2-5, with 10 bases fitting TRBD2. V was clipped by 6 bases and J by 7 bases; unmatched bases: 8. The CDR3 contains 14 residues. Germline CDR1 MDHEN, CDR2 SYDVKM. CDR3 sequence reads: CASSPPGLALTQYF. The CDR3 DNA reads as TGTGCCAGCAGCCCTCCGGGACTAGCGTTGACCCAGTACTTC.

This clonotype came up a few times. This chain joins TRBV2 and TRBJ2-1, with D perhaps assigned TRBD1 or TRBD2 (5 bases each). Trimming pared 5 bases from V and 0 bases from J, leaving 17 bases between. Germline-derived CDR1 and CDR2 are SNHLY and FYNNEI. The CDR3 spans 17 residues. CDR3 residues: CASSSSRGPSSYNEQFF. The CDR3 coding sequence is TGTGCCAGCAGTTCCAGTCGGGGACCAAGCTCCTACAATGAGCAGTTCTTC.

This chain uses TRBV2 with TRBJ2-5, with D unresolved. The CDR3 consists of 14 residues. Germline V gives CDR1 SNHLY, CDR2 FYNNEI. V lost 9 bases to trimming and J lost 2 bases, with 16 bases between them. CDR3 DNA sequence: TGTGCCAGTATGAAGGACCTACAACAAGAGACCCAGTACTTC. It codes for CASMKDLQQETQYF.

The rearrangement joins TRBV4-1 to TRBJ1-5, with 7 positions matching TRBD1. CDR3 length: 15 residues. After removal of 0 bases from V and 7 bases from J, the junction contained 6 bases not matched to a gene. Per germline, CDR1 MGHRA and CDR2 YSYEKL. CDR3 in amino acids: CASSQDHRGLQPQHF. The CDR3 DNA reads TGCGCCAGCAGCCAAGATCACAGGGGATTACAGCCCCAGCATTTT.

The rearrangement links TRBV18 to TRBJ2-1; 7 nucleotides agree with TRBD1. V dropped 3 bases and J dropped 0; count of bases not matched to a gene: 8. CDR3 size: 17 residues. Germline V lookup: CDR1 KGHSH, CDR2 LQKENI. CDR3 nucleotides: TGTGCCAGCTCACCCAACCCGACAGGGACCTCCTACAATGAGCAGTTCTTC. Translating it yields CASSPNPTGTSYNEQFF.

This clonotype has just a few counts. The V gene is TRBV7-8, the J gene TRBJ2-1; TRBD2 might be the D (5 bases). The germline CDR1 and CDR2 sequences are SGHVS and FQNEAQ. CDR3 length equals 15 residues. The V end lost 5 bases, the J end lost 2 bases, and 13 bases lay between the germline ends. CDR3 coding DNA: TGTGCCAGCAGCCCCCGGACTCAGACCTACAATGAGCAGTTCTTC. This encodes CASSPRTQTYNEQFF.

V usage is TRBV12-3 or TRBV12-4 and J usage is TRBJ1-5, with D tentatively TRBD1 (5 bases). The CDR3 is 12 residues long. V dropped 10 bases and J dropped 4 bases, with 11 bases sitting between them. In DNA, the CDR3 is TGTGCCACAAGGTGGGGGAATCAGCCCCAGCATTTT. It codes for CATRWGNQPQHF.

This clonotype has at least ten counts. The chain links TRBV5-4 to TRBJ2-5; D unclear. Trimming shortened V by 4 bases and J by 6 bases, and 7 bases separated the two germline ends. Germline V gene data show CDR1 as SGHNT and CDR2 as YYREEE (reference sequence). CDR3 length: 11 residues. CDR3 sequence reads: CASSLGKTQYF. The DNA for the CDR3 is TGTGCCAGCAGCCTGGGTAAGACCCAGTACTTC.